Sequencing of this TCR beta chain was carried out in a study of breast tumors, draining lymph nodes, adjacent tissues. The study, taken as a whole, reports: Tumor repertoires ranked between lymph nodes and nontumor tissue in diversity, with V and J gene preferences.

The germline V gene encodes CDR1 DFQATT and CDR2 SNEGSKA (reference sequence). The CDR3 runs 17 residues. Trimming at V came to 5 bases and at J to 5 bases, leaving 9 bases not matched to a gene. This clonotype was found many times. Its antigen is unidentified. Axillary draining lymph nodes of breast cancer patients supplied the node samples. In TCRdb, the multiplex PCR reads were re-called with MiXCR into one record per CDR3 protein. The sample records some 170,000 distinct CDR3 sequences, 25% to 40% being singletons. This chain uses TRBV20-1 with TRBJ2-2; TRBD2 aligns across 15 bases. The TCR comes from a female donor with breast cancer. Some clones in this sample may be carry-over from other donors' samples. Sequenced: axillary lymph node tissue. The CDR3 sequence: CSAEPGLAGGVTGELFF. The DNA of the CDR3 is TGCAGTGCTGAGCCGGGACTAGCGGGAGGTGTAACCGGGGAGCTGTTTTTT.